The rows below give T cell receptor beta chains drawn from one sample of a study of CD8 T cells in Susac syndrome. TCRdb re-analysed the immunoSEQ multiplex PCR reads in MiXCR, keeping a single row per CDR3 protein. Of tens of thousands of distinct CDR3 sequences listed, about 92% are singletons. Sequencing was carried out using CD4+ T cells from PBMCs. The source is a human donor with Susac syndrome. Each CDR3 is given with its conserved first and last residue. The order of the fields is CDR3 protein, CDR3 DNA, D gene, J gene, V gene, clone size. The D gene is left open where the match is weak. Size is stated for part of the rows, as once, few or many counts, or as a class when the clone is expanded.

CDR3 protein: CASSLESSGQETQYF; CDR3 DNA: TGTGCCAGCAGCTTAGAGTCTAGCGGGCAAGAGACCCAGTACTTC; D gene: TRBD2; J gene: TRBJ2-5; V gene: TRBV7-2; clone size: .
CDR3 protein: CAISTDTDTQYF; CDR3 DNA: TGTGCCATCAGTACTGACACAGATACGCAGTATTTT; D gene: .; J gene: TRBJ2-3; V gene: TRBV10-3; clone size: .
CDR3 protein: CATSGQPQETQYF; CDR3 DNA: TGTGCCACCAGTGGACAGCCTCAAGAGACCCAGTACTTC; D gene: .; J gene: TRBJ2-5; V gene: TRBV24-1; clone size: .
CDR3 protein: CASSQGAFSYEQYF; CDR3 DNA: TGTGCCAGCAGTCAGGGGGCTTTCTCCTACGAGCAGTACTTC; D gene: TRBD1; J gene: TRBJ2-7; V gene: TRBV6-6; clone size: .
CDR3 protein: CASSWSRLNEKLFF; CDR3 DNA: TGTGCCAGCAGTTGGTCCAGGTTAAATGAAAAACTGTTTTTT; D gene: .; J gene: TRBJ1-4; V gene: TRBV27; clone size: .
CDR3 protein: CASSPPSESGGNEQFF; CDR3 DNA: TGTGCCAGCTCACCACCAAGCGAGTCAGGTGGGAATGAGCAGTTCTTC; D gene: .; J gene: TRBJ2-1; V gene: TRBV18; clone size: .
CDR3 protein: CASSYVWGSRGVAQYF; CDR3 DNA: TGTGCCAGCAGTTACGTGTGGGGGAGCCGCGGAGTCGCGCAGTATTTT; D gene: .; J gene: TRBJ2-3; V gene: TRBV6-2/TRBV6-3; clone size: once
CDR3 protein: CASSFMSGGGYTF; CDR3 DNA: TGTGCCAGCAGCTTTATGAGCGGTGGTGGCTACACCTTC; D gene: .; J gene: TRBJ1-2; V gene: TRBV7-9; clone size: .
CDR3 protein: CSARPTGGRSGELFF; CDR3 DNA: TGCAGTGCTAGACCTACTGGGGGGCGGTCCGGGGAGCTGTTTTTT; D gene: .; J gene: TRBJ2-2; V gene: TRBV20-1; clone size: .
CDR3 protein: CASSLTSGGGVGTDTQYF; CDR3 DNA: TGTGCCAGCAGCTTGACTAGCGGGGGAGGGGTTGGAACAGATACGCAGTATTTT; D gene: TRBD2; J gene: TRBJ2-3; V gene: TRBV7-2; clone size: .
CDR3 protein: CASSLGPSTDTQYF; CDR3 DNA: TGTGCCAGCAGCCTGGGACCCTCCACAGATACGCAGTATTTT; D gene: .; J gene: TRBJ2-3; V gene: TRBV7-6; clone size: .
CDR3 protein: CSASPGAETQYF; CDR3 DNA: TGCAGTGCTAGCCCCGGGGCGGAGACCCAGTACTTC; D gene: .; J gene: TRBJ2-5; V gene: TRBV20-1; clone size: .
CDR3 protein: CASSTTGQRNSPLHF; CDR3 DNA: TGTGCCAGCAGCACAACCGGACAGCGCAATTCACCCCTCCACTTT; D gene: .; J gene: TRBJ1-6; V gene: TRBV7-2; clone size: .
CDR3 protein: CASSQMGQGAITDTQYF; CDR3 DNA: TGTGCCAGCAGCCAAATGGGCCAGGGGGCGATCACAGATACGCAGTATTTT; D gene: TRBD1; J gene: TRBJ2-3; V gene: TRBV11-2; clone size: .
CDR3 protein: CASSPSNPGYPRGEQYF; CDR3 DNA: TGCGCCAGCAGCCCCTCCAATCCAGGGTATCCCAGAGGCGAGCAGTACTTC; D gene: .; J gene: TRBJ2-7; V gene: TRBV5-1; clone size: .
CDR3 protein: CASSQSQDIEAFF; CDR3 DNA: TGCGCCAGCAGTCAATCGCAGGACATAGAAGCTTTCTTT; D gene: .; J gene: TRBJ1-1; V gene: TRBV23-1; clone size: .
CDR3 protein: CASSRGASVLYNEQFF; CDR3 DNA: TGTGCCAGCAGCCGGGGGGCTAGCGTGCTCTACAATGAGCAGTTCTTC; D gene: .; J gene: TRBJ2-1; V gene: TRBV7-3; clone size: .
CDR3 protein: CASSFLGASGTDTQYF; CDR3 DNA: TGTGCCAGCAGTTTTTTGGGGGCGTCTGGCACAGATACGCAGTATTTT; D gene: .; J gene: TRBJ2-3; V gene: TRBV28; clone size: .
CDR3 protein: CAISEDRWDGYTF; CDR3 DNA: TGTGCCATCAGTGAGGACAGGTGGGATGGCTACACCTTC; D gene: .; J gene: TRBJ1-2; V gene: TRBV10-3; clone size: .
CDR3 protein: CASSLAGGLAEAFF; CDR3 DNA: TGTGCCAGCAGCTTAGCGGGCGGGTTGGCTGAAGCTTTCTTT; D gene: .; J gene: TRBJ1-1; V gene: TRBV7-9; clone size: .
CDR3 protein: CASSLVGRGNTEAFF; CDR3 DNA: TGTGCCAGCAGCTTAGTAGGCAGGGGGAACACTGAAGCTTTCTTT; D gene: .; J gene: TRBJ1-1; V gene: TRBV7-8; clone size: once
CDR3 protein: CASSQPLRGQGRVLHEQYF; CDR3 DNA: TGCGCCAGCAGTCAACCACTCCGGGGACAGGGGAGGGTCCTTCACGAGCAGTACTTC; D gene: TRBD1; J gene: TRBJ2-7; V gene: TRBV23-1; clone size: .
CDR3 protein: CASSLMGQNSPLHF; CDR3 DNA: TGTGCCAGCAGCTTAATGGGACAGAATTCACCCCTCCACTTT; D gene: TRBD1; J gene: TRBJ1-6; V gene: TRBV7-3; clone size: .
CDR3 protein: CASSFNDRMGNEQYF; CDR3 DNA: TGTGCCAGCAGTTTCAACGACAGGATGGGTAACGAGCAGTACTTC; D gene: .; J gene: TRBJ2-7; V gene: TRBV28; clone size: .
CDR3 protein: CASSYRGPGGNQPQHF; CDR3 DNA: TGTGCCAGCAGTTACAGAGGGCCTGGGGGCAATCAGCCCCAGCATTTT; D gene: .; J gene: TRBJ1-5; V gene: TRBV6-2/TRBV6-3; clone size: .
CDR3 protein: CASSPLEWTGGAGANVLTF; CDR3 DNA: TGTGCCAGCAGCCCCTTAGAATGGACAGGGGGCGCTGGGGCCAACGTCCTGACTTTC; D gene: TRBD1; J gene: TRBJ2-6; V gene: TRBV7-2; clone size: .
CDR3 protein: CASSQDYGDTEAFF; CDR3 DNA: TGTGCCAGCAGCCAAGACTACGGGGACACTGAAGCTTTCTTT; D gene: .; J gene: TRBJ1-1; V gene: TRBV3-1; clone size: .
CDR3 protein: CASDSAMQETQYF; CDR3 DNA: TGTGCCAGCGATTCTGCGATGCAAGAGACCCAGTACTTC; D gene: .; J gene: TRBJ2-5; V gene: TRBV2; clone size: .
CDR3 protein: CASSLEAGGGEQYF; CDR3 DNA: TGTGCCAGCAGCTTAGAAGCGGGGGGAGGCGAGCAGTACTTC; D gene: TRBD2; J gene: TRBJ2-7; V gene: TRBV7-8; clone size: once
CDR3 protein: CASSLGRGGTDTQYF; CDR3 DNA: TGTGCCAGCAGCTTAGGGCGGGGGGGCACAGATACGCAGTATTTT; D gene: TRBD2; J gene: TRBJ2-3; V gene: TRBV7-2; clone size: once
CDR3 protein: CASTSRYNSPLHF; CDR3 DNA: TGTGCCAGCACCTCACGGTATAATTCACCCCTCCACTTT; D gene: .; J gene: TRBJ1-6; V gene: TRBV28; clone size: .
CDR3 protein: CSAQLQGGTEAFF; CDR3 DNA: TGCAGTGCTCAACTACAGGGCGGCACTGAAGCTTTCTTT; D gene: .; J gene: TRBJ1-1; V gene: TRBV20-1; clone size: .
CDR3 protein: CASSYSSGSNEKLFF; CDR3 DNA: TGTGCCAGCAGTTACTCATCAGGGTCAAATGAAAAACTGTTTTTT; D gene: .; J gene: TRBJ1-4; V gene: TRBV6-5; clone size: once
CDR3 protein: CSVENRGNTEAFF; CDR3 DNA: TGCAGCGTTGAAAATCGGGGCAACACTGAAGCTTTCTTT; D gene: .; J gene: TRBJ1-1; V gene: TRBV29-1; clone size: .
CDR3 protein: CASSSTGLLSNEQFF; CDR3 DNA: TGTGCCAGCAGCTCGACAGGGCTCTTAAGCAATGAGCAGTTCTTC; D gene: TRBD1; J gene: TRBJ2-1; V gene: TRBV7-3; clone size: .
CDR3 protein: CASRTRLTEQFF; CDR3 DNA: TGCGCCAGCAGGACTAGGCTAACTGAGCAGTTCTTC; D gene: .; J gene: TRBJ2-1; V gene: TRBV10-2; clone size: .
CDR3 protein: CASSLLKRDTSYEQYF; CDR3 DNA: TGTGCCAGCAGCTTACTAAAACGGGACACCTCCTACGAGCAGTACTTC; D gene: .; J gene: TRBJ2-7; V gene: TRBV5-5; clone size: .
CDR3 protein: CASNTNRGRLGGYTF; CDR3 DNA: TGTGCCAGCAATACAAACAGGGGGAGATTAGGTGGCTACACCTTC; D gene: TRBD1; J gene: TRBJ1-2; V gene: TRBV28; clone size: .
CDR3 protein: CASSFGTEAFF; CDR3 DNA: TGTGCCAGCAGCTTCGGCACTGAAGCTTTCTTT; D gene: .; J gene: TRBJ1-1; V gene: TRBV7-8; clone size: .
CDR3 protein: CASSVWVMDTQYF; CDR3 DNA: TGTGCCAGCAGCGTGTGGGTTATGGATACGCAGTATTTT; D gene: .; J gene: TRBJ2-3; V gene: TRBV2; clone size: .
CDR3 protein: CASSSWNGRRFF; CDR3 DNA: TGTGCCAGCAGCTCTTGGAATGGGAGACGGTTCTTC; D gene: .; J gene: TRBJ2-1; V gene: TRBV12-3/TRBV12-4; clone size: .
CDR3 protein: CASSLLQETQYF; CDR3 DNA: TGTGCCAGCAGCCTTCTCCAAGAGACCCAGTACTTC; D gene: .; J gene: TRBJ2-5; V gene: TRBV7-2; clone size: few
CDR3 protein: CASSYSGEFLETQYF; CDR3 DNA: TGTGCCAGCAGTTACTCGGGAGAATTCTTAGAGACCCAGTACTTC; D gene: .; J gene: TRBJ2-5; V gene: TRBV6-2/TRBV6-3; clone size: .
CDR3 protein: CASSSPGGGSYNEQFF; CDR3 DNA: TGTGCCAGCAGTTCCCCCGGGGGCGGCTCCTACAATGAGCAGTTCTTC; D gene: .; J gene: TRBJ2-1; V gene: TRBV28; clone size: .